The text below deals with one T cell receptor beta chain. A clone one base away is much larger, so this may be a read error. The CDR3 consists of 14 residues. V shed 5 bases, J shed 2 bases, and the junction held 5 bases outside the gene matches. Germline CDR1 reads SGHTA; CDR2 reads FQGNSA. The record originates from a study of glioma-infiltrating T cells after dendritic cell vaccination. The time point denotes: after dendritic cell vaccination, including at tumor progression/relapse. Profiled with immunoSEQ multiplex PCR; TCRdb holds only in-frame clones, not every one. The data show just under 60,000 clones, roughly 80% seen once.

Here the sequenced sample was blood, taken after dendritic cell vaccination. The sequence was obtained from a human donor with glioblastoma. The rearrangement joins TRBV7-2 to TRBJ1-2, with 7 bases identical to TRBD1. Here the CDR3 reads CASSPGQTNYGYTF. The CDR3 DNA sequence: TGTGCCAGCAGCCCGGGACAGACCAACTATGGCTACACCTTC. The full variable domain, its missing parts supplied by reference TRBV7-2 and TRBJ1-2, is GAGVSQSPSNKVTEKGKDVELRCDPISGHTALYWYRQSLGQGLEFLIYFQGNSAPDKSGLPSDRFSAERTGGSVSTLTIQRTQQEDSAVYLCASSPGQTNYGYTFGSGTRLTVV.